The rows below give T cell receptor beta chains drawn from one sample of a study of OX40 agonist ivuxolimab in advanced cancers. Method: immunoSEQ multiplex PCR; TCRdb's copy keeps in-frame clones and lacks some. The sample includes tens of thousands of clones, around 90% of them seen just once. Sequencing was performed on CD4+ or CD8+ T cells sorted from blood, taken in a trial of the OX40 agonist ivuxolimab. All receptors come from an adult with an advanced solid tumor such as melanoma, head and neck, liver or kidney cancer. The CDR3 runs from the conserved cysteine through the conserved F or W. A D gene is named only where the DNA matches it firmly. Part of the rows lack a size; the others show once, few, many or a class for expanded clones.

size,D,length,V,J,CDR3,DNA
.,.,14,TRBV30,TRBJ1-2,CAWSLSASRYGYTF,TGTGCCTGGAGTCTCTCAGCGTCTAGGTATGGCTACACCTTC
once,TRBD2,13,TRBV7-6,TRBJ2-1,CASSSKGGDEQFF,TGTGCCAGCAGCTCTAAGGGAGGGGATGAGCAGTTCTTC
.,.,15,TRBV5-4,TRBJ1-2,CASSYGGRDGYGYTF,TGTGCCAGCAGCTACGGCGGCAGGGATGGTTATGGCTACACCTTC
.,.,15,TRBV6-5,TRBJ1-6,CASSYRQVNNSPLHF,TGTGCCAGCAGTTACAGGCAGGTGAATAATTCACCCCTCCACTTT
.,TRBD1,15,TRBV5-6,TRBJ2-5,CASSLVGRGPETQYF,TGTGCCAGCAGCTTGGTGGGCAGGGGGCCGGAGACCCAGTACTTC
.,.,15,TRBV30,TRBJ2-7,CAWSVRTIGSYEQYF,TGTGCCTGGAGTGTACGGACTATTGGCTCCTACGAGCAGTACTTC
.,.,14,TRBV11-2,TRBJ1-2,CASSPKGPNYGYTF,TGTGCCAGCAGCCCAAAGGGCCCAAACTATGGCTACACCTTC
.,.,10,TRBV20-1,TRBJ1-4,CSAGNEKLFF,TGCAGTGCTGGGAATGAAAAACTGTTTTTT
.,.,14,TRBV29-1,TRBJ1-4,CSVRAGTANEKLFF,TGCAGCGTTAGAGCAGGGACGGCGAATGAAAAACTGTTTTTT
.,.,15,TRBV6-5,TRBJ1-1,CASTEGVLGKTEAFF,TGTGCCAGCACCGAAGGAGTTTTAGGAAAAACTGAAGCTTTCTTT
.,TRBD1,15,TRBV12-5,TRBJ2-5,CASGSLRTGGETQYF,TGTGCTAGTGGTTCTCTCCGGACAGGGGGTGAGACCCAGTACTTC